A selection of T cell receptor beta chains follows, all from one sample in a study of blood T cell repertoires in COVID-19. Sequencing was performed with immunoSEQ multiplex PCR; in TCRdb, only in-frame clones are kept and a portion is missing. This table holds approximately 300,000 clones, roughly 85% found once. The specimen was PBMCs or T cells enriched from blood (not recorded which). The receptors here all came from a woman under 40 who had been exposed to COVID-19. The CDR3 runs from the conserved cysteine through the conserved F or W. Fields, in order: D gene, V gene, J gene, CDR3 length, CDR3 protein, CDR3 DNA. D genes are given only for firm matches.

.	TRBV3-1/TRBV3-2	TRBJ2-7	13	CASSHSQSREQYF	TGTGCCAGCAGCCATAGCCAATCGAGGGAGCAGTACTTC
.	TRBV2	TRBJ1-2	13	CASSDRGTYGYTF	TGTGCCAGCAGTGACCGGGGTACCTATGGCTACACCTTC
TRBD1	TRBV24-1	TRBJ2-5	15	CATAGVPGGRETQYF	TGTGCCACCGCCGGGGTCCCAGGGGGCAGAGAGACCCAGTACTTC
.	TRBV4-3	TRBJ1-6	17	CASSQEPPGVQNSPLHF	TGCGCCAGCAGCCAAGAACCCCCGGGGGTGCAGAATTCACCCCTCCACTTT
.	TRBV5-1	TRBJ2-5	13	CASSLGMLKTQYF	TGCGCCAGCAGCTTGGGAATGCTAAAGACCCAGTACTTC
TRBD1	TRBV28	TRBJ1-2	15	CASSSPRTGIYGYTF	TGTGCCAGCAGTTCCCCCCGGACAGGGATCTATGGCTACACCTTC
TRBD1	TRBV2	TRBJ2-7	14	CASSYGTGNYEQYF	TGTGCCAGCAGCTACGGGACAGGGAACTACGAGCAGTACTTC
TRBD1	TRBV12-5	TRBJ2-7	15	CASGLVGGPSYEQYF	TGTGCTAGTGGTTTGGTAGGGGGCCCTTCCTACGAGCAGTACTTC
TRBD1	TRBV5-1	TRBJ1-6	15	CASSWTGVYNSPLHF	TGCGCCAGCAGCTGGACAGGCGTCTATAATTCACCCCTCCACTTT
.	TRBV3-1/TRBV3-2	TRBJ2-2	15	CASSRLLGQTGELFF	TGTGCCAGCAGCCGGTTACTCGGACAGACCGGGGAGCTGTTTTTT
TRBD1	TRBV15	TRBJ1-5	14	CATSRGQENQPQHF	TGTGCCACCAGCAGGGGACAGGAAAATCAGCCCCAGCATTTT
.	TRBV27	TRBJ1-6	15	CASSSGGTINSPLHF	TGTGCCAGCAGTTCCGGCGGAACCATCAATTCACCCCTCCACTTT